This T cell receptor (beta chain) was recorded in a study of blood T cell repertoires in COVID-19. As processed by the authors: Amplification from reference gene primers served as the basis for estimated nucleated cell counts. Profiled with immunoSEQ multiplex PCR; TCRdb holds only in-frame clones, not every one. Clone size and V and J calls were adopted from that table, with D and trimming inferred from the DNA. The repertoire consists of roughly 200,000 clones, with more than 70% occurring once and the leading ten covering just over 8.5%. The sequencing input was peripheral blood. The source of this sequence is a man aged 35 to 55 with active or convalescent COVID-19.

As DNA, the CDR3 is TGTGCCAGCAGTTACTCGACGCAGGGTAACTATGGCTACACCTTC. The encoded protein is CASSYSTQGNYGYTF. V gene TRBV6-5 combines with J gene TRBJ1-2, with a possible D match to TRBD1 (5 bases). Germline values: CDR1 MNHEY, CDR2 SVGAGI. V gave up 0 bases and J gave up 1 base, with 9 bases separating them. CDR3 length equals 15 residues.